Detailed here is one T cell receptor beta chain. Its binding antigen is unknown. No much larger clone exists at a distance of one base, and base qualities are not known. Looking up the germline V gene yields CDR1 SGHVS and CDR2 FNYEAQ. The CDR3 numbers 14 residues from cysteine through phenylalanine. Left in the record is the CDR3 DNA by itself, 42 bases read in frame from the first base. V sheds 5 bases and J sheds 5 bases, leaving 13 bases between their ends. Collaborating institutions collected whole blood in K2EDTA tubes following their own protocols. For TCRbeta analysis, collaborator samples were shipped as frozen whole blood, as isolated PBMCs, or as DNA extracted from either sample type. The sample is drawn from a study of blood T cell repertoires in COVID-19 (dated by TCRdb to the early 2020s). Regarding the study in general: Collaborator samples came from the United States, Italy and Spain and covered acute and convalescent phases of COVID-19. The prospective study material was composed of cDNA or gDNA derived from T cells, B-cell-depleted T cells, or PBMCs. Sample metadata almost always included a de-identified subject ID, COVID-19 status, age in years and sex. The dataset comprised deeply sampled blood TCRbeta repertoires from subjects exposed to, actively infected with, or recovered from COVID-19. The samples were drawn from two sources: the first 160 participants of the ongoing ImmuneRACE study, and some 1,300 subjects contributed by 6 global collaborators. A freely available public database, intended as a resource for researchers studying the immune response to SARS-CoV-2, is where the repertoires were released. Where HLA class I and class II types were available, the types were taken from metadata supplied by the sample provider, not from assay-based typing.

Beyond this particular receptor, the publication reports: Clinical and demographic metadata were provided uncurated, with the amount varying by source and participant.

TCRbeta CDR3 regions were amplified from genomic DNA using the immunoSEQ Assay, a bias-controlled multiplex PCR. The original methods were these. Within the assay, amplification of reference gene primers was used to estimate how many nucleated cells each sample contained. To quantify the absolute abundance of each unique TCRbeta CDR3 rearrangement, sequence reads were collapsed and filtered. For each sample, productive Simpson clonality was calculated as the square root of Simpson's diversity index over productive rearrangements. TCRdb took this table from immuneACCESS and kept in-frame rearrangements with V and J called. Such tables lack part of the clones; where checked against another copy, unresolved V genes explain under half of the gap, and the rest is unexplained. The DNA was the basis for D and trimming; V, J and clone size are from that table. Present in this sample are fewer than 50,000 clones, 70% to 85% of which were seen just once. In total, the top ten clones hold 25% of the sample.

The clonotype was recovered from a man aged 65 to 79 with acute or convalescent COVID-19. The material sequenced was peripheral blood. This chain is built from TRBV7-6 and TRBJ2-1, with the D gene call left open. The CDR3 corresponds to CASSLEASNNEQFF. The nucleotide sequence reads as follows: TGTGCCAGCAGCCTCGAAGCGTCAAACAATGAGCAGTTCTTC.